This T cell receptor beta chain was recorded in a study of cytomegalovirus exposure and HLA in healthy donors. Study summary: In an early release, HLA-typed donors contributed 75 million to 85 million unique TCR sequences. Study findings and constraints: The likely explanation for a cluster of highly shared sequence variants was sequencing artifact. Equally common other TCR beta chains were less clonally expanded than HLA-associated ones, a later analysis found.

After removal of 1 base from V and 18 bases from J, the junction contained 7 bases not matched to a gene. This CDR3 comprises 12 residues. Germline CDR1 reads SGHDT; CDR2 reads YYEEEE. With regard to this clone: What it binds is not known.

PCR primers comprised 60 Vbeta and 13 Jbeta primers. Method: immunoSEQ multiplex PCR; TCRdb's copy keeps in-frame clones and lacks some. This sample yields approximately 110,000 clones, of which approximately 78% are seen a single time; about 1.1% belongs to the top ten. The chain uses TRBV5-6 and TRBJ2-6, with 7 nucleotides matching TRBD1. The sequenced sample was PBMCs. The clonotype comes from a woman aged 25 to 39 in good health and CMV-seronegative. The CDR3 bases are TGTGCCAGCAGCTTGCCCCACGGGACAGAGACTTTC. The encoded protein is CASSLPHGTETF.